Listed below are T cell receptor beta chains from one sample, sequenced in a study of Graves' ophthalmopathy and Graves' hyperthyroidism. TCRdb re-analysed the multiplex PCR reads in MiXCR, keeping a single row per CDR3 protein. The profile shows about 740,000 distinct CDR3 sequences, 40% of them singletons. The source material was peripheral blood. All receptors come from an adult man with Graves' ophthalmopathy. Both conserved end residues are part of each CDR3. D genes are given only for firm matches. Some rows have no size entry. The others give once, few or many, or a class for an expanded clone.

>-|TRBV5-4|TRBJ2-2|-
TGTGCCAGCAGCTTGGCGTATATGTCGGGGAACACCGGGGAGCTGTTTTTT
CASSLAYMSGNTGELFF
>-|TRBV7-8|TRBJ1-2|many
TGTGCCAGCAGCTGGAGGGCGGTGAATGGCTACACCTTC
CASSWRAVNGYTF
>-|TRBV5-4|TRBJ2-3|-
TGTGCCAGCAGCTTGGGCCCCAAAGAACATACGCAGTATTTT
CASSLGPKEHTQYF
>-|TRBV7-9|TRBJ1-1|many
TGTGCCAGCAGCTTACTCCAAGACAGGTCCCTCAGGGGAGCTTTCTTT
CASSLLQDRSLRGAFF
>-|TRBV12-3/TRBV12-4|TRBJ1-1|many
TGTGCCAGCAGTTTCGTTGTAGGAGGTGGTGCTTTCTTT
CASSFVVGGGAFF
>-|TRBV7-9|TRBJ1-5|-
TGTGCCAGCAGCCGGGGAGAGTGGGATCAGCCCCAGCATTTT
CASSRGEWDQPQHF
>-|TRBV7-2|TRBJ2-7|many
TGTGCCAGCAGTTTCCCGGGACTGACCTACGAGCAGTACTTC
CASSFPGLTYEQYF
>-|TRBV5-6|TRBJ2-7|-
TGTGCCAGCACCGTGGTTTCGGGGTCCGGGGACGAGCAGTGCTTC
CASTVVSGSGDEQCF
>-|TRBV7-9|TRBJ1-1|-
TGTGCCAGCAGTGATGGAAACAGGGAAATAGCTTTCTTT
CASSDGNREIAFF
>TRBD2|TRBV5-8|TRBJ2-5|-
TGTGCCAGCAGCCCAGCGGGAGGTCGTCAAGAGACCCAGTACTTC
CASSPAGGRQETQYF
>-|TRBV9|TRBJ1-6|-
TGTGCCAGCAGCGCTTACGATTCACCCCTCCACTTT
CASSAYDSPLHF
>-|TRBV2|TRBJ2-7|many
TGTGCCAGCAGCCCACAGGGCCGCTACGAGCAGTACTTC
CASSPQGRYEQYF
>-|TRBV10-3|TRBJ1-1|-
TGTGCCATCAGTGGATCGCTTGCTAACACTGAAGCTTTCTTT
CAISGSLANTEAFF
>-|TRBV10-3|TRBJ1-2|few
TGTGCCAGCACCAAGTCCTCCTCCCACGGGGGCTACACCTTC
CASTKSSSHGGYTF
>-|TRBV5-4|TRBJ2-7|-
TGTGCCAGCAGCTTGTACTCAGCCGGAAACTACGAGCAGTACTTC
CASSLYSAGNYEQYF
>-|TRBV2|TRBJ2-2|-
TGTGCCAGCAGCAAAGGAACCGGGGAGCTGTTTTTT
CASSKGTGELFF
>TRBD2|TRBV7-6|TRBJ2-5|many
TGTGCCAGCAGCATCGGACTAGCGGGGGGGCCGAGAGAGACCCAGTACTTC
CASSIGLAGGPRETQYF
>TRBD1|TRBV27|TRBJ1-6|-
TGTGCCAGCAGTCCTACAGGGGGGAGAAATTCACCCCTCCACTTT
CASSPTGGRNSPLHF
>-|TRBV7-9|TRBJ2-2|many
TGTGCCAGCAGCTTCCGTACCGGGGAGCTGTTTTTT
CASSFRTGELFF
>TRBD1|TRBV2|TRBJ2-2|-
TGTGCCAGCGGCCCGGGACAGGGGGGCCCCGGGGAGCTGTTTTTT
CASGPGQGGPGELFF
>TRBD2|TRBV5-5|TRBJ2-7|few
TGTGCCAGCAGCTTGGCCGGAGCGGGGGGATCCTACGAGCAGTACTTC
CASSLAGAGGSYEQYF
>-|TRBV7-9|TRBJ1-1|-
TGTGCCAGCAGTCAACTCACGGGTTCCCAAAACACTGAAGCTTTCTTT
CASSQLTGSQNTEAFF
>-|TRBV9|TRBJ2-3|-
TGTGCCAGCAGCGTATCAGGCGGGGGCACAGATACGCAGTATTTT
CASSVSGGGTDTQYF
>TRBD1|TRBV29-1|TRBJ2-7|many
TGCAGCGTTGAGGGGACAGGGGTCTTCTACGAGCAGTACTTC
CSVEGTGVFYEQYF
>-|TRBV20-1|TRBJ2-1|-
TGCAGTGCTAGGCTAGCTGCATTCGGTGAGCAGTTCTTC
CSARLAAFGEQFF